Listed here is a single T cell receptor (beta chain). It has no known antigen specificity. The sample holds no much larger clone one base away, and base qualities are not on file. This sample was included in a study of blood T cell repertoires in COVID-19 (dated by TCRdb to 2020 to 2021). Describing the broader study: Samples from collaborators originated in the United States, Italy and Spain and spanned both the acute and convalescent phases of COVID-19. The dataset comprised deeply sampled blood TCRbeta repertoires from subjects exposed to, actively infected with, or recovered from COVID-19. The repertoires were released in a freely available public database intended as a resource for research on the immune response to SARS-CoV-2. HLA class I and class II types, where available, came from metadata supplied by the sample provider rather than from assay-based typing. The prospective study material was composed of cDNA or gDNA derived from T cells, B-cell-depleted T cells, or PBMCs. A de-identified subject ID, COVID-19 status, age in years and sex were almost always included in the sample metadata. The samples were drawn from the first 160 participants of the ongoing ImmuneRACE study and from some 1,300 subjects provided by 6 global collaborators. Here is what the overall study found, with its caveats: The amount of clinical and demographic metadata varied by source and participant and was provided uncurated.

TCRbeta CDR3 regions were amplified from genomic DNA using the immunoSEQ Assay, a bias-controlled multiplex PCR. Under the source paper's analysis protocol: Within the assay, amplification of reference gene primers was used to estimate how many nucleated cells each sample contained. Sequence reads were collapsed and filtered to measure the absolute abundance of every unique TCRbeta CDR3 rearrangement. For each sample, productive Simpson clonality was calculated as the square root of Simpson's diversity index across productive rearrangements. Imported from immuneACCESS, the table was reduced by TCRdb to in-frame sequences with V and J called. These copies leave out some clones; in studies compared against another copy, an unresolved V gene accounts for under half, and the cause of the remainder is not known. V, J and clone size are those of that table, while D and trimming were read from the DNA. Recorded for this sample are about 150,000 clones; around 83% of them occurred a single time. The ten largest account for 9% to 13% of the sample.

One collaborating source in Seattle enrolled patients while the patients were actively infected and followed the patients over time throughout the course of disease. Each collaborating institution followed its own protocols to collect whole blood in K2EDTA tubes. For TCRbeta analysis, collaborator samples were shipped as frozen whole blood, as isolated PBMCs, or as DNA extracted from either sample type. CDR3 length: 16 amino acids, cysteine to phenylalanine. Only the CDR3 part of the read is kept: 48 bases, read in frame from the first base. The germline V end is reduced by 2 bases and the J end by 2 bases; junction bases left unmatched: 9. CDR1 and CDR2 (SGHRS, YFSETQ) derive from the germline V gene.

The sample consisted of peripheral blood. The sequence came from a woman between 55 and 75 years old with COVID-19, enrolled during active disease. The rearrangement joined TRBV5-1 to TRBJ2-5, with 7 central nucleotides matching TRBD2. The CDR3 reads as follows: CASSFISPGLQETQYF. The bases are TGCGCCAGCAGCTTTATCTCCCCGGGACTACAAGAGACCCAGTACTTC.